This T cell receptor beta chain was sequenced in a study of blood T cells in healthy people across ages. The V segment lost 7 bases and the J segment 8 bases; nucleotides outside the gene matches: 3. CDR3 length: 12 amino acids. CDR1 is SQVTM and CDR2 is ANQGSEA in the germline V gene. Study-level points and caveats: Age advanced and TCR beta diversity per million T cells fell, roughly linearly.

Primers used in a second PCR of about 6 to 11 cycles were a sample-barcoded 5' primer and a J-beta primer mix. A template-switch adaptor containing 12 random nucleotides labeled each cDNA molecule. TCRdb reanalysed the 5' RACE reads using MiXCR and keeps one entry per CDR3 protein. The sample lists around 1,900,000 distinct CDR3 sequences, 39% occurring once. This clonotype was recorded a few times. Its antigen is not known. The sequencing input was blood. The chain links TRBV29-1 to TRBJ2-1, with TRBD2 matching over 12 bases. The source is a human donor in good health. The CDR3 loop is CSGLAGVHEQFF. The CDR3 DNA sequence: TGCAGCGGACTAGCGGGGGTACATGAGCAGTTCTTC.